These 30 T cell receptor beta chains were sequenced from one sample in a study of CD8+ T cells in alopecia areata. The treatment: oral pan-JAK inhibitor, 5-10 mg twice daily. Following extraction, RNA underwent reverse transcription to cDNA, which served as the sequencing template. Profiled with immunoSEQ multiplex PCR; TCRdb holds only in-frame clones, not every one. The data hold hundreds of thousands of clones, with approximately 72% observed a single time. The sequenced sample was CD4+ T cells sorted from blood, obtained at approximately week 45, from a patient treated with tofacitinib. The receptors shown here come from a human donor with alopecia areata.

Here the CDR3 reads CSVDLGTADTQYF. CDR3 DNA sequence: TGCAGCGTTGATTTGGGGACAGCAGATACGCAGTATTTT. The chain is built from TRBV29-1 and TRBJ2-3, with TRBD1 matching 7 bases. Losses at the gene ends were 3 bases for V and 4 bases for J; bases not matched to a gene: 4. CDR1 and CDR2 (germline): SQVTM, ANQGSEA. The CDR3 runs to 13 residues.

The rearrangement joins TRBV27 to TRBJ2-3, with a tentative D call TRBD1 (5 bases). Trimming took off 2 bases at V and 1 base at J, with 10 bases between the two ends. Per germline, CDR1 MNHEY and CDR2 SMNVEV (reference sequence). This CDR3 comprises 15 residues. The DNA for the CDR3 is TGTGCCAGCAGTTTACAGGGTTGGGGCACAGATACGCAGTATTTT. As protein: CASSLQGWGTDTQYF.

This chain links TRBV7-7 with TRBJ2-7; 8 bases map to TRBD1. There are 18 residues in the CDR3. The ends lost 5 bases at V and 2 bases at J; junction bases unmatched: 17. CDR1 and CDR2 from the germline V gene are SSHAT and FNYEAQ (reference sequence). CDR3 in amino acids: CASSIPSSLQGETYEQYF. The DNA for the CDR3 is TGTGCCAGCAGCATCCCCTCCTCCCTACAGGGGGAAACCTACGAGCAGTACTTC.

As concerns this clone: The sample carries other DNA sequences with the same CDR3. V is TRBV6-5 and J is TRBJ2-3, with 10 bases that match TRBD2. Trimming took 3 bases from V and 1 from J; bases not matched to a gene: 1. The CDR3 consists of 15 residues. Per the germline V gene, CDR1 is MNHEY and CDR2 is SVGAGI. Here the CDR3 reads CASSYLAGGTDTQYF. The CDR3, as DNA: TGTGCCAGCAGTTATCTAGCGGGGGGCACAGATACGCAGTATTTT.

As to this clone: The same CDR3 is also encoded by other DNA sequences in this sample. The chain is built from TRBV20-1 and TRBJ2-3; D is unresolved. CDR1 is DFQATT, CDR2 SNEGSKA, per germline (reference sequence). The CDR3 has 10 residues. The V gene lost 1 base and the J gene lost 6 bases, with 2 bases spanning the gap. CDR3 DNA: TGCAGTGCTAGAGTGGATACGCAGTATTTT. Encoded protein: CSARVDTQYF.

The gene calls are TRBV10-3 and TRBJ2-5; possibly TRBD1 for D (5 bases). Trimming stripped 0 bases from V and 0 bases from J, with 8 bases between. Germline V gene lookup returns CDR1 ENHRY and CDR2 SYGVKD. This CDR3 spans 15 amino acids. The CDR3 nucleotides are TGTGCCATCAGTGAGTCTGACAGCAACCAAGAGACCCAGTACTTC. This codes for CAISESDSNQETQYF.

The V call is TRBV29-1, the J call TRBJ1-5, with a tentative D call TRBD1 (5 bases). Trimming left V 6 bases short and J 1 base short, with 16 bases between. Germline CDR1 reads SQVTM; CDR2 reads ANQGSEA. The CDR3 has 15 residues. CDR3 nucleotides: TGCAGCGTGGGGGGAACCGTTGGGAGCAATCAGCCCCAGCATTTT. This encodes CSVGGTVGSNQPQHF.

This clone has a handful of counts. The rearrangement uses TRBV5-6 and TRBJ1-6; D gene uncertain. Germline V gene data show CDR1 as SGHDT and CDR2 as YYEEEE. The CDR3 consists of 13 residues. V shed 1 base and J shed 6 bases, with 5 bases lying between them. The chain's CDR3 is CASSLSPNSPLHF. The CDR3 DNA reads TGTGCCAGCAGCTTGTCCCCTAATTCACCCCTCCACTTT. Combining the CDR3 with reference TRBV5-6 and TRBJ1-6 gives the whole variable domain DAGVTQSPTHLIKTRGQQVTLRCSPKSGHDTVSWYQQALGQGPQFIFQYYEEEERQRGNFPDRFSGHQFPNYSSELNVNALLLGDSALYLCASSLSPNSPLHFGNGTRLTVT.

This clone was detected a few times. V usage is TRBV7-9 and J usage is TRBJ2-7, with D maybe TRBD1 (6 bases). The length of the CDR3 is 15 residues. Trimming stripped 2 bases from V and 7 bases from J, with 18 bases between. Germline values: CDR1 SEHNR, CDR2 FQNEAQ (reference sequence). The DNA of the CDR3 is TGTGCCAGCAGCTTAAGGGACCAGGGGACATTTGAGCAGTACTTC. The encoded protein is CASSLRDQGTFEQYF.

The rearrangement links TRBV6-6 to TRBJ2-1; TRBD1 agrees at 8 bases. Germline trimming cut 5 bases from V and 8 bases from J; bases unmatched to any gene: 11. This CDR3 has 15 residues. Germline-derived CDR1 and CDR2 are MNHNY and SVGAGI (reference sequence). In DNA, the CDR3 is TGTGCCAGCAGTCTTCGGACAGGGCCTGGCGATGAGCAGTTCTTC. Residues: CASSLRTGPGDEQFF.

The rearrangement joins TRBV4-3 to TRBJ2-7; D possibly matches TRBD1 or TRBD2 (5 bases each). V shed 0 bases and J shed 3 bases, with 15 bases lying between them. Germline lookup yields CDR1 LGHNA and CDR2 YSLEER. This CDR3 is 16 amino acids long. CDR3 sequence (DNA): TGCGCCAGCAGCCAAGAGTTCGGGGCCGATTACTACGAGCAGTACTTC. Amino acid sequence: CASSQEFGADYYEQYF.

The count of this clone is one. The rearrangement uses TRBV11-2 and TRBJ1-4, with D unclear. CDR1 is SGHAT and CDR2 is FQNNGV in the germline V gene. This CDR3 spans 15 amino acids. V was cut by 5 bases and J by 3 bases, with 13 bases left in between. CDR3 residues: CASSQTGPANEKLFF. The CDR3, as DNA: TGTGCCAGCAGCCAGACTGGGCCGGCTAATGAAAAACTGTTTTTT.

The chain has TRBV29-1 and TRBJ1-2; D remains unclear. Germline V gives CDR1 SQVTM, CDR2 ANQGSEA. The CDR3 is 14 amino acids. Trimming pared 7 bases from V and 6 bases from J, leaving 21 bases between. Here the CDR3 reads CSAVGDGHDHGYTF. CDR3 DNA: TGCAGCGCCGTTGGTGACGGTCACGATCATGGCTACACCTTC.

The rearrangement uses TRBV30 and TRBJ1-5, with D possibly being TRBD1 (6 bases). The CDR3 is made up of 13 amino acids. CDR1 is GTSNPN, CDR2 SVGIG, per germline (reference sequence). Trimming shortened V by 7 bases and J by 6 bases, and 16 bases separated the two germline ends. The DNA of the CDR3 is TGTGCCTTTGGGAGTGACAGGAGTCAGCCCCAGCATTTT. Translation gives CAFGSDRSQPQHF. The variable domain in full, completed from reference TRBV30 and TRBJ1-5, reads SQTIHQWPATLVQPVGSPLSLECTVEGTSNPNLYWYRQAAGRGLQLLFYSVGIGQISSEVPQNLSASRPQDRQFILSSKKLLLSDSGFYLCAFGSDRSQPQHFGDGTRLSIL.

The CDR3 is CASREGSTDTQYF. The CDR3 DNA sequence: TGCGCCAGCAGGGAAGGGAGCACAGATACGCAGTATTTT. This rearrangement joins TRBV5-1 to TRBJ2-3; D remains ambiguous. Per the germline V gene, CDR1 is SGHRS and CDR2 is YFSETQ. The V end lost 5 bases, the J end lost 0 bases, and 7 bases lay between the germline ends. The length of the CDR3 is 13 residues.

The V and J genes are TRBV29-1 and TRBJ2-7; D remains unclear. V lost 4 bases, J lost 6 bases, and 7 bases lay in between. CDR1 is SQVTM and CDR2 is ANQGSEA in the germline V gene. The CDR3 covers 10 residues. The CDR3 sequence is CSVGNAEQYF. The CDR3 nucleotides are TGCAGCGTTGGCAACGCCGAGCAGTACTTC.

The rearrangement uses TRBV6-6 and TRBJ2-5; D remains ambiguous. CDR3 length: 16 residues. With 10 bases removed from V and 1 base from J, the gap between germline ends came to 22 bases. Germline CDR1 reads MNHNY; CDR2 reads SVGAGI (reference sequence). In nucleotides, the CDR3 is TGTGCCATCTCCCCTGTGGACCTCCAGCGCCAAGAGACCCAGTACTTC. This codes for CAISPVDLQRQETQYF.

This clone showed up just a few times. This chain connects TRBV21-1 to TRBJ2-3; the D call TRBD1 from the table was never checked on the DNA. TRBV21-1 is listed as a pseudogene. The CDR3 has 13 residues. In DNA, the CDR3 is TGTGCCAGCAGCAACCGAGGACAAGATACGCAGTATTTT. Translated, it gives CASSNRGQDTQYF.

V is TRBV2 and J is TRBJ1-4, with 9 bases identical to TRBD1. From germline, CDR1 is SNHLY and CDR2 FYNNEI. The CDR3 loop spans 14 amino acids. V was clipped by 1 base and J by 6 bases; unmatched bases: 0. CDR3 bases: TGTGCCAGCAGTGAAGACAGGGGGCATGAAAAACTGTTTTTT. Amino acid sequence: CASSEDRGHEKLFF.

V is TRBV19 and J is TRBJ2-2; TRBD1 might be the D (5 bases). Germline loops: CDR1 LNHDA, CDR2 SQIVND (reference sequence). The CDR3 runs to 16 residues. Trimming cost V 1 base and J 2 bases, with 11 bases left between them. For the CDR3, the DNA is TGTGCCAGTAGTATAGGCCTGGGGCTTAACACCGGGGAGCTGTTTTTT. Encoded protein: CASSIGLGLNTGELFF.

A few counts support this clone. The gene calls are TRBV9 and TRBJ2-3, with D unclear. The germline gives CDR1 SGDLS, CDR2 YYNGEE. Trimming left V 2 bases short and J 1 base short, with 11 bases between. The CDR3 covers 15 residues. This chain's CDR3 is CASSVLTSRTDTQYF. Written as DNA, the CDR3 is TGTGCCAGCAGCGTCCTGACCTCCCGCACAGATACGCAGTATTTT.

This chain links TRBV30 with TRBJ2-1; TRBD2 agrees at 15 bases. CDR3 size: 16 residues. The trim removed 5 bases at V and 5 bases at J, leaving 7 bases unmatched. Germline V gives CDR1 GTSNPN, CDR2 SVGIG (reference sequence). CDR3 region: CAWELGLAGGNNEQFF. CDR3 nucleotides: TGTGCCTGGGAACTGGGACTAGCGGGGGGTAACAATGAGCAGTTCTTC.

This clone appeared a single time. CDR3 region: CAWSPQGQSRYGYTF. As DNA, the CDR3 is TGTGCCTGGAGTCCCCAGGGGCAGAGCCGCTATGGCTACACCTTC. The rearrangement joins TRBV30 to TRBJ1-2, with D perhaps TRBD1 (6 bases). V shed 2 bases and J shed 4 bases, with 17 bases lying between them. The CDR3 loop spans 15 amino acids. Germline values: CDR1 GTSNPN, CDR2 SVGIG (reference sequence).

The genes are TRBV30 and TRBJ2-7, with D unresolved. This CDR3 is 13 amino acids long. Germline values: CDR1 GTSNPN, CDR2 SVGIG (reference sequence). The ends were cut back, 0 bases at V and 4 bases at J, with 10 bases in the middle. The CDR3 loop is CAWSVEGPYEQYF. The DNA of the CDR3 is TGTGCCTGGAGTGTAGAAGGCCCATACGAGCAGTACTTC. The entire variable domain, with the rest obtained from reference TRBV30 and TRBJ2-7, is as follows: SQTIHQWPATLVQPVGSPLSLECTVEGTSNPNLYWYRQAAGRGLQLLFYSVGIGQISSEVPQNLSASRPQDRQFILSSKKLLLSDSGFYLCAWSVEGPYEQYFGPGTRLTVT.

J is TRBJ2-1 and V is TRBV5-1; D is possibly TRBD1 or TRBD2 (5 bases each). CDR3 length: 13 residues. The V gene lost 1 base and the J gene lost 9 bases, with 11 bases spanning the gap. Germline lookup yields CDR1 SGHRS and CDR2 YFSETQ. This chain's CDR3 is CASSLRDGGEQFF. As DNA, the CDR3 is TGCGCCAGCAGCTTGAGGGATGGGGGTGAGCAGTTCTTC.

The table lists this clone with a few counts. The chain employs TRBV30 and TRBJ1-2; unclear D gene. This CDR3 has 12 residues. Looked up from germline, CDR1 is GTSNPN and CDR2 is SVGIG (reference sequence). Trimming took off 1 base at V and 7 bases at J, with 10 bases between the two ends. CDR3 DNA sequence: TGTGCCTGGAGTGGCCCTGTTCCTGGCTACACCTTC. Translated: CAWSGPVPGYTF.

The chain joins TRBV30 to TRBJ2-1, with D possibly called TRBD1 or TRBD2 (7 bases each). Trimming took 1 base from V and 7 from J, leaving 26 bases between them. Germline-derived CDR1 and CDR2 are GTSNPN and SVGIG (reference sequence). The CDR3 sequence is 18 residues long. The CDR3 DNA reads as TGTGCCTGGAGTGGCAGAACTAGAGACAGGGAGGGGAGGAATGAGCAGTTCTTC. This translates into CAWSGRTRDREGRNEQFF.

The table lists this clone with a count of one. V and J are TRBV2 and TRBJ1-2; 10 bases agree with TRBD1. The CDR3 spans 15 residues. CDR1 is SNHLY, CDR2 FYNNEI, per germline. J lost 6 bases, V lost 6 bases, and 10 bases had no gene match. The chain's CDR3 is CASSNIAGTGDGYTF. CDR3 nucleotides: TGTGCCAGCAGCAATATTGCCGGGACAGGGGATGGCTACACCTTC.

This clone was seen at least ten times. This chain uses TRBV4-1 with TRBJ2-1; a possible D gene is TRBD1 (5 bases). The V gene lost 1 base and the J gene lost 4 bases, with 14 bases spanning the gap. Germline V lookup: CDR1 MGHRA, CDR2 YSYEKL. The CDR3 totals 16 residues. For the CDR3, the DNA is TGCGCCAGCAGCCAAGTGGACATCCTAACTTACAATGAGCAGTTCTTC. Protein: CASSQVDILTYNEQFF.

This clone was observed a few times. This chain links TRBV28 with TRBJ2-7; unclear D gene. The CDR3 is 14 amino acids. From germline, CDR1 is MDHEN and CDR2 SYDVKM. The V and J ends lost 2 bases and 6 bases respectively, with 14 bases between them. The CDR3, as DNA: TGTGCCAGCAGTTTAGAACACCCGAGAAGCGAGCAGTACTTC. It translates to CASSLEHPRSEQYF. Full variable domain (remainder filled in from reference TRBV28 and TRBJ2-7): DVKVTQSSRYLVKRTGEKVFLECVQDMDHENMFWYRQDPGLGLRLIYFSYDVKMKEKGDIPEGYSVSREKKERFSLILESASTNQTSMYLCASSLEHPRSEQYFGPGTRLTVT.